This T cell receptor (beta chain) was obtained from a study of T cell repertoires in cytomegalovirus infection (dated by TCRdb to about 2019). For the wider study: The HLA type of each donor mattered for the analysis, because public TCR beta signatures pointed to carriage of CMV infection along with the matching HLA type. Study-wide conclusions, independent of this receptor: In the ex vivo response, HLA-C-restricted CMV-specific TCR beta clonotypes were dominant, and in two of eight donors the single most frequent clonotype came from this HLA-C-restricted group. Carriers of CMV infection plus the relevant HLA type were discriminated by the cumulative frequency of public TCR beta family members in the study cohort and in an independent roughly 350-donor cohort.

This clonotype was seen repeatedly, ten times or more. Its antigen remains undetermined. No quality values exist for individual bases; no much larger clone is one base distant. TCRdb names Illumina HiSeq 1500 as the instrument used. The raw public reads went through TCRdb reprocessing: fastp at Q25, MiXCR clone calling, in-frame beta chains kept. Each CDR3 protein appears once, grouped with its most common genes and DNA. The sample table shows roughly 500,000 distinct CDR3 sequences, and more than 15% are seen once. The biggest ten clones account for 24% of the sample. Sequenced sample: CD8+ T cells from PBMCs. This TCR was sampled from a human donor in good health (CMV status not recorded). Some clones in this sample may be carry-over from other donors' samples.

The CDR3 reads CSARRPEDSPSNTEAFF. The sequenced DNA: TGCAGCGCCCGGCGACCCGAGGACTCGCCCTCGAACACTGAAGCTTTCTTT. The chain employs TRBV29-1 and TRBJ1-1; the D gene is not confidently resolved. As encoded in the germline V gene, CDR1 is SQVTM while CDR2 is ANQGSEA. The CDR3 contains 17 residues, cysteine and phenylalanine counted. Of the read, only the CDR3 DNA is kept; its 51 bases are in frame from base 1. V lost 7 bases and J lost 1 base; the stretch between them is 25 bases long. The full variable domain, completed from the reference TRBV29-1 and TRBJ1-1 proteins outside the CDR3, reads SAVISQKPSRDICQRGTSLTIQCQVDSQVTMMFWYRQQPGQSLTLIATANQGSEATYESGFVIDKFPISRPNLTFSTLTVSNMSPEDSSIYLCSARRPEDSPSNTEAFFGQGTRLTVV.